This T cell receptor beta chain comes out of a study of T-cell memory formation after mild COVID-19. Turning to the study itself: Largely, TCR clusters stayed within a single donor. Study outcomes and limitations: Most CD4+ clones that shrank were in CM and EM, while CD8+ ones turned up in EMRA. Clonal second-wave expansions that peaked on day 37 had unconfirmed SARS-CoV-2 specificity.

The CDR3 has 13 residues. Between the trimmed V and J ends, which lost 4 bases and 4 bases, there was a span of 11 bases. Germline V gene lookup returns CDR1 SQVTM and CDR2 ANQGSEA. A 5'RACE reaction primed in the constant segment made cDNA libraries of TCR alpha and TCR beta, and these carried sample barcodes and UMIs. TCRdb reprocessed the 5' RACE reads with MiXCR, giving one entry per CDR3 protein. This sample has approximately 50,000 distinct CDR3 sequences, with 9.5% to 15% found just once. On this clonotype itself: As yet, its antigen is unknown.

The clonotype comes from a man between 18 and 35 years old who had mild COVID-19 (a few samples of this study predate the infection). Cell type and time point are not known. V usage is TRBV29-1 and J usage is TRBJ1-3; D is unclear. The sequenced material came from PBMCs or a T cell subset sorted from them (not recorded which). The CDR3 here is CSVVPEAGNTIYF. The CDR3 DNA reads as TGCAGCGTTGTGCCTGAGGCCGGAAACACCATATATTTT. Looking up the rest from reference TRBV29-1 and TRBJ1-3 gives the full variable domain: SAVISQKPSRDICQRGTSLTIQCQVDSQVTMMFWYRQQPGQSLTLIATANQGSEATYESGFVIDKFPISRPNLTFSTLTVSNMSPEDSSIYLCSVVPEAGNTIYFGEGSWLTVV.